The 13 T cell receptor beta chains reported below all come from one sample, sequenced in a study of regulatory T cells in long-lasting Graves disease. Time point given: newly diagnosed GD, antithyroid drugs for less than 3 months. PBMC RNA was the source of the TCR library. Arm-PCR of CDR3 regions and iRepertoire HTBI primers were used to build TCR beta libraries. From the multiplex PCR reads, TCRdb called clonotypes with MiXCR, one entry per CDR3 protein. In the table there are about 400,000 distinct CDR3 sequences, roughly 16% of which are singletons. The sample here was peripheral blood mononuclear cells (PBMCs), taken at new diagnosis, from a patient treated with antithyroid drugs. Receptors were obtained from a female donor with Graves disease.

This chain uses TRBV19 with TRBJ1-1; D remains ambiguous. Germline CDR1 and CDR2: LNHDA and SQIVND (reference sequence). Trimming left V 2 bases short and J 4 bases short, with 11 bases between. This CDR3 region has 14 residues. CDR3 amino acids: CASSITGSGTEAFF. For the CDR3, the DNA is TGTGCCAGTAGTATAACGGGAAGCGGCACTGAAGCTTTCTTT.

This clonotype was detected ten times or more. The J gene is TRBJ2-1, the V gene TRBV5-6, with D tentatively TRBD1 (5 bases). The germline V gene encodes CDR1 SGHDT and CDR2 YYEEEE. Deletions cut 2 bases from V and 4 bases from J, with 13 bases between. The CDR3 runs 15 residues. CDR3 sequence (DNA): TGTGCCAGCAGCTTTAGCAGGGTAGGGTACAATGAGCAGTTCTTC. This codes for CASSFSRVGYNEQFF.

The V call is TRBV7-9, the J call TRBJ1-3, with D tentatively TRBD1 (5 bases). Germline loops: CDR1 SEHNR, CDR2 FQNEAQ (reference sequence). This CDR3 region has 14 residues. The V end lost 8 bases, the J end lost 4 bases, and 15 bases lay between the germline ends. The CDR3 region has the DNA TGTGCCAGCGCCCCCGGGACCGACGGAAACACCATATATTTT. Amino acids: CASAPGTDGNTIYF.

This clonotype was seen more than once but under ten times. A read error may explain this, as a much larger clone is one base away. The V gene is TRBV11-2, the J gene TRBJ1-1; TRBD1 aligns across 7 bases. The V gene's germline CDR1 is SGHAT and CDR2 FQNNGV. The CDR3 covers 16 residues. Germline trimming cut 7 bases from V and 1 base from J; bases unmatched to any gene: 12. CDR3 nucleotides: TGTGCCAGCACCCTAGGGTGGGGACAGCCGAACACTGAAGCTTTCTTT. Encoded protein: CASTLGWGQPNTEAFF.

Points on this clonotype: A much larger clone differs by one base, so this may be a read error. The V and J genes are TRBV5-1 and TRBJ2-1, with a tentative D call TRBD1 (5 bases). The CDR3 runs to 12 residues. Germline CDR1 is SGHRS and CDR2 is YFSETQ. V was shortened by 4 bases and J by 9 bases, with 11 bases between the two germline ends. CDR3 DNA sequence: TGCGCCAGCAGCATAGTAAGGGGTGAGCAGTTCTTC. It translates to CASSIVRGEQFF.

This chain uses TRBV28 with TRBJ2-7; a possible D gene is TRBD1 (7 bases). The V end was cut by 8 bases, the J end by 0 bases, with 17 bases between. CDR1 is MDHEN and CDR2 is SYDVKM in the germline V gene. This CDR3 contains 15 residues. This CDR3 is CASAKGGTVSYEQYF. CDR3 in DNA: TGTGCCAGCGCAAAAGGGGGGACAGTCTCCTACGAGCAGTACTTC.

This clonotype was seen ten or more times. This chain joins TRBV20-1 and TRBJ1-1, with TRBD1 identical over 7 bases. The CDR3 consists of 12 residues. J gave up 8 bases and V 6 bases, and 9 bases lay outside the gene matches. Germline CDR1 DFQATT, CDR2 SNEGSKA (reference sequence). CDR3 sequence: CSAEAGTEEAFF. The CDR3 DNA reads TGCAGTGCGGAAGCCGGGACAGAAGAAGCTTTCTTT.

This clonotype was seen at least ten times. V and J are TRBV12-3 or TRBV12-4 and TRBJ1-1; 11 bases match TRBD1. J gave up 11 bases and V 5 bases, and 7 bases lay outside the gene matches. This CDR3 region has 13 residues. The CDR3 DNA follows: TGTGCCAGCAGTATAGGGACAGGGGGGTATGCTTTCTTT. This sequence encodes CASSIGTGGYAFF.

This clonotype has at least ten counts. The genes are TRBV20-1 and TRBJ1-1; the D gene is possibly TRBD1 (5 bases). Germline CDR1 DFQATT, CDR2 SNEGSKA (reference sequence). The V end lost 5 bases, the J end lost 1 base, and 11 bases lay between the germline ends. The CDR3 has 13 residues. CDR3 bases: TGCAGTGCTGTAACCCAGGGGAACACTGAAGCTTTCTTT. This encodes CSAVTQGNTEAFF.

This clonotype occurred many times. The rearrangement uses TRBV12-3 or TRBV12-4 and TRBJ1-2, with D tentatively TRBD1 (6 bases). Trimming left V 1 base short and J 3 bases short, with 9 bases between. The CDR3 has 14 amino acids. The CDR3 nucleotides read TGTGCCAGCAGTTTAGGGGGGGCTCACTATGGCTACACCTTC. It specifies CASSLGGAHYGYTF.

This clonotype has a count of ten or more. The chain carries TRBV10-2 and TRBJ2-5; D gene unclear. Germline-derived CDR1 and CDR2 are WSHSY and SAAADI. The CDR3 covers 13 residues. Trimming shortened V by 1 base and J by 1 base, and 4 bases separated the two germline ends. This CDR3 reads CASSEYGQETQYF. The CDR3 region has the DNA TGCGCCAGCAGTGAGTACGGCCAAGAGACCCAGTACTTC.

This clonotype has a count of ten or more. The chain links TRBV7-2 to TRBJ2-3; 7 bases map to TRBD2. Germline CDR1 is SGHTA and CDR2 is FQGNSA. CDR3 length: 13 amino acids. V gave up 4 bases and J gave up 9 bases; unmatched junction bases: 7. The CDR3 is CASSSREGGTQYF. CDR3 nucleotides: TGTGCCAGCAGCTCCAGGGAGGGAGGCACGCAGTATTTT.

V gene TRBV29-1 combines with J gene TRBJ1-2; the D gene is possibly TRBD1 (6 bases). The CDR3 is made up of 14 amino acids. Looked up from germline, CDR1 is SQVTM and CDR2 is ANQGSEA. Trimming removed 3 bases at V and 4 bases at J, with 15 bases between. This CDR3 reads CSVEAGQGTYGYTF. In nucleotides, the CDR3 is TGCAGCGTTGAGGCGGGGCAGGGGACCTATGGCTACACCTTC.